The TCR beta chain under discussion was sequenced for a study of T cell changes during pregnancy in multiple sclerosis. Profiled with immunoSEQ multiplex PCR; TCRdb holds only in-frame clones, not every one. The profile shows about 98,000 clones, 92% of them singletons. V lost 3 bases and J 0 bases, leaving 12 bases between the germline ends. This CDR3 contains 16 residues. Per germline, CDR1 LNHDA and CDR2 SQIVND (reference sequence). The input for sequencing was peripheral blood, taken after pregnancy. V and J are TRBV19 and TRBJ1-3; D possibly corresponds to TRBD1 (6 bases). The receptor comes from a female donor in good health, enrolled as a control in a pregnancy study. CDR3 sequence reads: CASSMGAGASGNTIYF. The CDR3 coding sequence is TGTGCCAGTAGTATGGGGGCAGGCGCCTCTGGAAACACCATATATTTT.